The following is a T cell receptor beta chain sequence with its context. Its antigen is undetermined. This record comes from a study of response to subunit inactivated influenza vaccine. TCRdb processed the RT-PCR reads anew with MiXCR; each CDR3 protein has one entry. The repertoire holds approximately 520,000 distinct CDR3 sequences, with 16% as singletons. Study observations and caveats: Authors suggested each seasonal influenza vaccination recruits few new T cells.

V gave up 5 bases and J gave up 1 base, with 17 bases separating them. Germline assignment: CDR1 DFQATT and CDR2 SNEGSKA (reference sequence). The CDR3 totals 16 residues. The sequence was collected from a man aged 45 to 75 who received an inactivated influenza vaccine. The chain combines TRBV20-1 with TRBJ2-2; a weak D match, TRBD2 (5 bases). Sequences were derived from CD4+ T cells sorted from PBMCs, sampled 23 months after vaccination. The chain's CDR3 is CSAEGSAGRNTGELFF. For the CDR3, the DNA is TGCAGTGCTGAAGGGAGCGCGGGCAGGAACACCGGGGAGCTGTTTTTT.